This note documents a single T cell receptor beta chain sequence. This sample stems from a study of cytomegalovirus exposure and HLA in healthy donors. Germline loops: CDR1 SGHRS, CDR2 YFSETQ. V lost 1 base and J lost 5, with 16 bases in between. The CDR3 has 16 amino acids. The PCR ran on 60 Vbeta and 13 Jbeta primers. The method was immunoSEQ multiplex PCR; TCRdb's version includes in-frame clones alone and lacks a portion of them. The sample lists roughly 150,000 clones, roughly 80% occurring once. The sequence derives from a man aged 25-45 years in good health and CMV-seropositive. The sequenced sample was PBMCs. This chain links TRBV5-1 with TRBJ2-1, with D maybe TRBD2 (5 bases). The CDR3 sequence is CASSLTEAAGHNEQFF. In DNA, the CDR3 is TGCGCCAGCAGCTTGACCGAAGCGGCCGGGCACAATGAGCAGTTCTTC.